The 16 T cell receptor beta chains below all came from one sample that was sequenced in a study of T cell changes during pregnancy in multiple sclerosis. The data were produced by immunoSEQ multiplex PCR, yet TCRdb's version contains in-frame clones alone and is incomplete. The sample has about 80,000 clones; about 91% are singletons. Sample: peripheral blood, taken before pregnancy. The receptors were gathered from a female donor with multiple sclerosis, enrolled in a pregnancy study.

V gene TRBV5-6 combines with J gene TRBJ1-1; TRBD1 aligns across 9 bases. The V gene end was trimmed by 4 bases and the J gene end by 7 bases; junction bases not matched to a gene: 11. The CDR3 is made up of 15 amino acids. In germline, CDR1 is SGHDT, CDR2 YYEEEE. The CDR3 region is CASSITGTGFNEAFF. The DNA of the CDR3 is TGTGCCAGCAGCATTACCGGGACAGGGTTTAATGAAGCTTTCTTT.

The V and J genes are TRBV7-3 and TRBJ2-1; TRBD2 matches 13 bases. The trim removed 5 bases at V and 8 bases at J, leaving 9 bases unmatched. Germline V lookup: CDR1 SGHTA, CDR2 FQGTGA. This CDR3 is 16 amino acids long. CDR3 residues: CASSPRLAGGADEQFF. The DNA of the CDR3 is TGTGCCAGCAGCCCCCGACTAGCGGGGGGAGCCGATGAGCAGTTCTTC.

This rearrangement joins TRBV6-1 to TRBJ1-5; D unresolved. V was pared by 9 bases and J by 3 bases, with 12 bases between. Germline lookup yields CDR1 MNHNS and CDR2 SASEGT. This CDR3 region has 13 residues. CDR3 bases: TGTGCCAGTGACCGTCAGGTCAATCAGCCCCAGCATTTT. This translates into CASDRQVNQPQHF.

The chain couples TRBV9 to TRBJ2-7, with D perhaps TRBD1 (6 bases). This CDR3 has 15 amino acids. Germline CDR1 and CDR2: SGDLS and YYNGEE. V was pared by 0 bases and J by 0 bases, with 10 bases between. The CDR3 DNA reads TGTGCCAGCAGCGTAGGGATAGGGGGCTCCTACGAGCAGTACTTC. This encodes CASSVGIGGSYEQYF. Looking up the rest from reference TRBV9 and TRBJ2-7 gives the full variable domain: DSGVTQTPKHLITATGQRVTLRCSPRSGDLSVYWYQQSLDQGLQFLIQYYNGEERAKGNILERFSAQQFPDLHSELNLSSLELGDSALYFCASSVGIGGSYEQYFGPGTRLTVT.

The chain carries TRBV5-6 and TRBJ1-1; 9 bases map to TRBD1. This CDR3 comprises 13 residues. V lost 9 bases, J lost 9 bases, and 12 bases stayed unmatched. Germline V gives CDR1 SGHDT, CDR2 YYEEEE. The CDR3 nucleotides read TGTGCCACCGCGACAGGGGGAGGGCTACAAGCTTTCTTT. This encodes CATATGGGLQAFF.

The chain has TRBV19 and TRBJ1-4; D gene unclear. Deletions cut 3 bases from V and 4 bases from J, with 9 bases between. The germline V gene encodes CDR1 LNHDA and CDR2 SQIVND (reference sequence). This CDR3 is 14 amino acids long. The CDR3 DNA follows: TGTGCCAGTAGTATGATGGACTTTAATGAAAAACTGTTTTTT. It specifies CASSMMDFNEKLFF. Filled out from reference TRBV19 and TRBJ1-4, the complete variable domain reads DGGITQSPKYLFRKEGQNVTLSCEQNLNHDAMYWYRQDPGQGLRLIYYSQIVNDFQKGDIAEGYSVSREKKESFPLTVTSAQKNPTAFYLCASSMMDFNEKLFFGSGTQLSVL.

The CDR3 region is CASSPHRGGLNTEAFF. The CDR3 bases are TGTGCCAGCTCACCGCACCGTGGAGGATTGAACACTGAAGCTTTCTTT. The rearrangement joins TRBV18 to TRBJ1-1; no definite D call. The CDR3 consists of 16 residues. The germline V and J ends were trimmed by 3 bases and 0 bases, with 14 bases remaining between them. Germline V gives CDR1 KGHSH, CDR2 LQKENI. Looking up the rest from reference TRBV18 and TRBJ1-1 gives the full variable domain: NAGVMQNPRHLVRRRGQEARLRCSPMKGHSHVYWYRQLPEEGLKFMVYLQKENIIDESGMPKERFSAEFPKEGPSILRIQQVVRGDSAAYFCASSPHRGGLNTEAFFGQGTRLTVV.

CDR3 in amino acids: CASSAQGFSEKLFF. CDR3 nucleotide sequence: TGTGCCAGCAGCGCACAGGGATTTAGTGAAAAACTGTTTTTT. V gene TRBV9 combines with J gene TRBJ1-4; D may be TRBD1 (6 bases). The CDR3 sequence is 14 residues long. Germline V gene data show CDR1 as SGDLS and CDR2 as YYNGEE. V was cut by 3 bases and J by 7 bases, with 13 bases left in between. The complete variable domain, with remaining parts taken from reference TRBV9 and TRBJ1-4, reads DSGVTQTPKHLITATGQRVTLRCSPRSGDLSVYWYQQSLDQGLQFLIQYYNGEERAKGNILERFSAQQFPDLHSELNLSSLELGDSALYFCASSAQGFSEKLFFGSGTQLSVL.

This chain joins TRBV4-2 and TRBJ2-7, with 12 bases aligning to TRBD2. The V segment lost 0 bases and the J segment 5 bases; nucleotides outside the gene matches: 5. Looked up from germline, CDR1 is LGHNA and CDR2 is YNFKEQ. The length of the CDR3 is 16 residues. The CDR3 here is CASSQDASGGADEQYF. The CDR3 DNA reads TGTGCCAGCAGCCAAGATGCTAGCGGGGGGGCCGACGAGCAGTACTTC.

The gene calls are TRBV10-2 and TRBJ1-2, with 7 nucleotides matching TRBD1. Germline CDR1 reads WSHSY; CDR2 reads SAAADI. The CDR3 totals 16 residues. After removal of 8 bases from V and 7 bases from J, the junction contained 19 bases not matched to a gene. DNA for the CDR3: TGCGCCAGCTGCGCTACCGTACCGGCAGGGGGAACTGGCTACACCTTC. It encodes CASCATVPAGGTGYTF.

The V gene is TRBV4-1, the J gene TRBJ1-2, with D possibly being TRBD1 (6 bases). The CDR3 is 15 amino acids. Germline loops: CDR1 MGHRA, CDR2 YSYEKL. The germline V and J ends were trimmed by 1 base and 6 bases, with 15 bases remaining between them. The CDR3 spells CASSQVTGTRNGYTF. The CDR3 DNA reads TGCGCCAGCAGCCAAGTCACCGGGACAAGGAATGGCTACACCTTC.

V is TRBV7-6 and J is TRBJ2-3; D call uncertain. This CDR3 region has 14 residues. The V end lost 2 bases, the J end lost 6 bases, and 12 bases lay between the germline ends. CDR1 and CDR2 (germline): SGHVS, FNYEAQ. CDR3 coding DNA: TGTGCCAGCAGCTTAACGGGTTCTCCGGATACGCAGTATTTT. Protein sequence: CASSLTGSPDTQYF.

The chain recombines TRBV6-9 with TRBJ1-6; D remains ambiguous. Trimming removed 8 bases from V and 2 bases from J, with 13 bases in between. CDR1 is MNHGY, CDR2 SVAAGI, per germline. CDR3 length: 15 residues. The CDR3 spells CASPTEVTYNSPLHF. In nucleotides, the CDR3 is TGTGCCAGCCCGACTGAAGTTACCTATAATTCACCCCTCCACTTT.

The chain has TRBV18 and TRBJ1-3, with TRBD1 as a possible D gene (5 bases). Between the trimmed V and J ends, which lost 3 bases and 2 bases, there was a span of 17 bases. The CDR3 is made up of 17 amino acids. CDR1 is KGHSH, CDR2 LQKENI, per germline. The CDR3 DNA is TGTGCCAGCTCACCCGCGCAGGGCGCCTTCACTGGAAACACCATATATTTT. As protein: CASSPAQGAFTGNTIYF.

A few counts support this clone. This chain joins TRBV7-3 and TRBJ1-6; D may be TRBD1 (5 bases). CDR3 length: 15 residues. Germline loops: CDR1 SGHTA, CDR2 FQGTGA. The germline V and J ends were trimmed by 1 base and 5 bases, with 9 bases remaining between them. As DNA, the CDR3 is TGTGCCAGCAGCTTAAACGGAGGGGATAATTCACCCCTCCACTTT. This gives the protein CASSLNGGDNSPLHF.

As regards this clone: One junction end disagrees with the germline gene, perhaps due to a read error. V usage is TRBV7-7 and J usage is TRBJ2-2; the D gene is possibly TRBD2 (6 bases). Looked up from germline, CDR1 is SSHAT and CDR2 is FNYEAQ (reference sequence). The CDR3 is 16 residues long. The CDR3 DNA is TGTGCTAGCAGCCCCTCATTCTCTTGGGGGGCCGGGGAGCTGTTTTTT. It codes for CASSPSFSWGAGELFF.